This T cell receptor (beta chain) was profiled in a study of blood T cell repertoires in COVID-19. Overall study: The cDNA or gDNA used as material had been derived from T cells, B-cell-depleted T cells, or PBMCs.

V lost 1 base to trimming and J lost 6 bases; unmatched junction nucleotides: 11. The CDR3 is 16 amino acids. The germline gives CDR1 MGHRA, CDR2 YSYEKL. Source study methods: Reference gene primer amplification gave nucleated cell count estimates. Using immunoSEQ multiplex PCR, the repertoire was profiled, and TCRdb retains in-frame clones only, with some absent. V and J calls and clone size come straight from that table; D and trimming were deduced from the DNA. The data show 70,000 to 95,000 clones, with more than 65% seen just once and less than 20% held by the top ten. The clonotype originates from a human donor in a cohort sampled during active COVID-19. The material sequenced was peripheral blood. This chain connects TRBV4-1 to TRBJ2-7; 8 bases line up with TRBD1. In DNA form, the CDR3 reads TGCGCCAGCAGCCAAGGGGGGAGAGGGACAGGCCGCGAGCAGTACTTC. It translates to CASSQGGRGTGREQYF.